The 16 T cell receptor beta chains in this list originate from one sample, sequenced in a study of cytomegalovirus exposure and HLA in healthy donors. This PCR relied on a set of 60 Vbeta primers and 13 Jbeta primers. Using immunoSEQ multiplex PCR, the repertoire was profiled, and TCRdb retains in-frame clones only, with some absent. The table lists 200,000 to 250,000 clones, 60% to 80% of them singletons, with roughly 2% in the top ten. Source material: PBMCs. The origin of the receptors is a woman aged 25 to 45 in good health and CMV-seronegative.

This chain joins TRBV30 and TRBJ1-1; possible D gene TRBD1, 6 bases. The V end was cut by 5 bases, the J end by 5 bases, with 15 bases between. The CDR3 contains 13 residues. CDR1 and CDR2 from the germline V gene are GTSNPN and SVGIG (reference sequence). CDR3 sequence reads: CAWSNRVATEAFF. CDR3 DNA sequence: TGTGCCTGGTCTAACAGGGTAGCTACTGAAGCTTTCTTT.

The chain carries TRBV30 and TRBJ2-2, with 12 bases matching TRBD2. This CDR3 has 16 amino acids. The V gene's germline CDR1 is GTSNPN and CDR2 SVGIG (reference sequence). V was clipped by 0 bases and J by 6 bases; unmatched bases: 5. CDR3 nucleotides: TGTGCCTGGAGTGTCCTAGCGGGAGGGCCGCCCGGGGAGCTGTTTTTT. Translating it yields CAWSVLAGGPPGELFF. The variable domain in full, completed from reference TRBV30 and TRBJ2-2, reads SQTIHQWPATLVQPVGSPLSLECTVEGTSNPNLYWYRQAAGRGLQLLFYSVGIGQISSEVPQNLSASRPQDRQFILSSKKLLLSDSGFYLCAWSVLAGGPPGELFFGEGSRLTVL.

This chain links TRBV5-1 with TRBJ2-3, with D hard to call. Trimming pared 0 bases from V and 3 bases from J, leaving 2 bases between. The CDR3 runs 12 residues. Germline CDR1 is SGHRS and CDR2 is YFSETQ. The CDR3 coding sequence is TGCGCCAGCAGCTTGGCTACAGATACGCAGTATTTT. Translation gives CASSLATDTQYF.

This clone has only a few counts. This chain links TRBV30 with TRBJ2-3; no firm D call. The CDR3 extends over 14 amino acids. CDR1 and CDR2 from the germline V gene are GTSNPN and SVGIG (reference sequence). Trimming removed 3 bases at V and 4 bases at J, with 14 bases between. The CDR3: CAWRIGFRADTQYF. For the CDR3, the DNA is TGTGCCTGGAGAATTGGGTTCCGGGCAGATACGCAGTATTTT. Complete variable domain (other parts from reference TRBV30 and TRBJ2-3): SQTIHQWPATLVQPVGSPLSLECTVEGTSNPNLYWYRQAAGRGLQLLFYSVGIGQISSEVPQNLSASRPQDRQFILSSKKLLLSDSGFYLCAWRIGFRADTQYFGPGTRLTVL.

This rearrangement joins TRBV5-1 to TRBJ1-1; D perhaps matches TRBD1 (5 bases). V lost 3 bases to trimming and J lost 3 bases, with 9 bases between them. The length of the CDR3 is 13 residues. Per the germline V gene, CDR1 is SGHRS and CDR2 is YFSETQ. The CDR3 nucleotides read TGCGCCAGCAGCTGGCGGGGGGACACTGAAGCTTTCTTT. Residues: CASSWRGDTEAFF. Drawing the rest from reference TRBV5-1 and TRBJ1-1, the complete variable domain is KAGVTQTPRYLIKTRGQQVTLSCSPISGHRSVSWYQQTPGQGLQFLFEYFSETQRNKGNFPGRFSGRQFSNSRSEMNVSTLELGDSALYLCASSWRGDTEAFFGQGTRLTVV.

The V and J genes are TRBV9 and TRBJ2-1; D remains unclear. CDR3 length: 16 residues. Germline V gives CDR1 SGDLS, CDR2 YYNGEE. V was cut by 4 bases and J by 0 bases, with 14 bases left in between. CDR3 DNA: TGTGCCAGCAGCCACTACTCGGAAAGCTCCTACAATGAGCAGTTCTTC. Protein sequence: CASSHYSESSYNEQFF.

The chain couples TRBV30 to TRBJ1-2; tentative D call: TRBD1 (5 bases). Trimming removed 4 bases from V and 5 bases from J, with 17 bases in between. Per germline, CDR1 GTSNPN and CDR2 SVGIG (reference sequence). The CDR3 length is 14 residues. The CDR3 region has the DNA TGTGCCTGGAAGGGGATGGGGTCCTGGTATGGCTACACCTTC. Translation gives CAWKGMGSWYGYTF.

This clone has a handful of counts. V is TRBV9 and J is TRBJ2-1, with D possibly being TRBD2 (5 bases). This CDR3 comprises 15 residues. V was clipped by 0 bases and J by 6 bases, with 13 bases between them. Germline CDR1 is SGDLS and CDR2 is YYNGEE. CDR3 bases: TGTGCCAGCAGCGTAGGTGTGGGAGTTAGCAATGAGCAGTTCTTC. Amino acid sequence: CASSVGVGVSNEQFF.

V is TRBV7-3 and J is TRBJ1-2, with D possibly TRBD1 on 5 matching bases. Trimming removed 2 bases from V and 6 bases from J, with 10 bases in between. Germline CDR1 reads SGHTA; CDR2 reads FQGTGA. This CDR3 has 13 amino acids. The CDR3 DNA reads as TGTGCCAGCAGCTTACTGGGGGGGGATGGCTACACCTTC. Its protein product is CASSLLGGDGYTF.

The V and J genes are TRBV9 and TRBJ2-7, with TRBD2 as a possible D gene (5 bases). Germline values: CDR1 SGDLS, CDR2 YYNGEE. CDR3 length equals 12 residues. V lost 0 bases and J lost 5, with 6 bases in between. The CDR3 spells CASSVGGNEQYF. The CDR3 nucleotides are TGTGCCAGCAGCGTAGGAGGGAACGAGCAGTACTTC.

In its sample, this clone was seen a few times. The CDR3 sequence: CASSHRDSSYEQYF. The CDR3, as DNA: TGCGCCAGCAGCCACAGGGACAGCTCCTACGAGCAGTACTTC. This rearrangement joins TRBV4-1 to TRBJ2-7; 7 nucleotides line up with TRBD1. The CDR3 is made up of 14 amino acids. The junction had 2 bases not matched to a gene; V was cut back by 3 bases and J by 0 bases. From germline, CDR1 is MGHRA and CDR2 YSYEKL.

This rearrangement joins TRBV19 to TRBJ1-4; the D gene is possibly TRBD1 (6 bases). The V end lost 1 base, the J end lost 3 bases, and 6 bases lay between the germline ends. The germline V gene has CDR1 LNHDA and CDR2 SQIVND (reference sequence). CDR3 length: 14 amino acids. CDR3: CASSIAGANEKLFF. The DNA of the CDR3 is TGTGCCAGTAGTATAGCAGGGGCTAATGAAAAACTGTTTTTT.

The V and J genes are TRBV21-1 and TRBJ2-7; TRBD2, as called in the table, went unchecked against the DNA. TRBV21-1 corresponds to a pseudogene. The CDR3 consists of 15 residues. The CDR3 DNA reads TGTGCCAGCAGCTCACGGGACTTCTTTACCTACGAGCAGTACTTC. Translated: CASSSRDFFTYEQYF.

The chain combines TRBV6-1 with TRBJ1-3; D perhaps matches TRBD1 (5 bases). CDR1 is MNHNS and CDR2 is SASEGT in the germline V gene. The CDR3 has 15 amino acids. V lost 2 bases and J 1 base, leaving 9 bases between the germline ends. In nucleotides, the CDR3 is TGTGCCAGCAGTGAATTTAGGGGTTCTGGAAACACCATATATTTT. Translating it yields CASSEFRGSGNTIYF.

This chain links TRBV7-9 with TRBJ2-1, with 9 bases matching TRBD2. With 5 bases clipped from V and 12 bases from J, the junction kept 14 bases outside the gene matches. This CDR3 has 15 residues. The germline V gene has CDR1 SEHNR and CDR2 FQNEAQ (reference sequence). The CDR3 region is CASSLSSGAIDGQFF. CDR3 in DNA: TGTGCCAGCAGCCTCTCTAGCGGGGCCATCGATGGGCAGTTCTTC.

The CDR3: CASSFSSAGGMSYEQYF. CDR3 bases: TGTGCCAGCAGCTTTTCCTCGGCAGGGGGGATGTCCTACGAGCAGTACTTC. This chain joins TRBV7-8 and TRBJ2-7; weak D call: TRBD1 (7 bases). The CDR3 runs to 17 residues. Germline V lookup: CDR1 SGHVS, CDR2 FQNEAQ. V gave up 3 bases and J gave up 1 base, with 19 bases separating them. Full variable domain (remainder filled in from reference TRBV7-8 and TRBJ2-7): GAGVSQSPRYKVAKRGQDVALRCDPISGHVSLFWYQQALGQGPEFLTYFQNEAQLDKSGLPSDRFFAERPEGSVSTLKIQRTQQEDSAVYLCASSFSSAGGMSYEQYFGPGTRLTVT.